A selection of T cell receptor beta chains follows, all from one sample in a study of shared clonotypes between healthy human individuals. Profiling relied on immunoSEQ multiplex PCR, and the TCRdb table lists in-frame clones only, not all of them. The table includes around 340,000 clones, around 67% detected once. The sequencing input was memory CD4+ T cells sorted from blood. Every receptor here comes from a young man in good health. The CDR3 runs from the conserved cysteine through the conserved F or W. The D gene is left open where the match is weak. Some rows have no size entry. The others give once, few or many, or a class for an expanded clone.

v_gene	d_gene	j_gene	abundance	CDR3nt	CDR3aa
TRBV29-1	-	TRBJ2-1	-	TGCAGCGTTACGGGGCTTCGAGATGGAGCCTACAATGAGCAGTTCTTC	CSVTGLRDGAYNEQFF
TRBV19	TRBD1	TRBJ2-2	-	TGTGCCAGTAGTATAGGACAGGGTGCTCGACGGGGCACCGGGGAGCTGTTTTTT	CASSIGQGARRGTGELFF
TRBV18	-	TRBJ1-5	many	TGTGCCAGCTCACCTACGCCACAGGGAGTTCAGCCCCAGCATTTT	CASSPTPQGVQPQHF
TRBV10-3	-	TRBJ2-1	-	TGTGCCATCAGTGAGTCCCAACTTTTGAATGAGCAGTTCTTC	CAISESQLLNEQFF
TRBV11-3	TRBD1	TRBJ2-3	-	TGTGCCAGCAGCCTTACAGGGGGAAGCACAGATACGCAGTATTTT	CASSLTGGSTDTQYF
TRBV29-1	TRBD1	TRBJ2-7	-	TGCAGCGTTCGTAACAGGGGGGCCTACGAGCAGTACTTC	CSVRNRGAYEQYF
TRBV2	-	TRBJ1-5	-	TGTGCCAGCAGTGAAGGATTAGGGGTCCGCGGTCAGCCCCAGCATTTT	CASSEGLGVRGQPQHF
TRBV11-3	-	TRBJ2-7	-	TGTGCCAGCAGCTTATTTTGGGGGGACGAGCAGTACTTC	CASSLFWGDEQYF
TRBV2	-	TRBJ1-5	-	TGTGCCAGCAGAGGACAAGATCAGCCCCAGCATTTT	CASRGQDQPQHF
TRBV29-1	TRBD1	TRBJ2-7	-	TGCAGCGCAGCACGGGACAGCCGTTCCTACGAGCAGTACTTC	CSAARDSRSYEQYF
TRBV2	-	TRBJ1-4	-	TGTGCCAGCAAGGCAACTAATGAAAAACTGTTTTTT	CASKATNEKLFF